These T cell receptor beta chains were read from a single sample in a study of shared clonotypes between healthy human individuals. The assay was immunoSEQ multiplex PCR, and TCRdb's table has in-frame clones only and misses some. The sample lists more than 1 million clones; approximately 80% were seen once. The material sequenced was memory CD4+ T cells from PBMCs. The receptors were gathered from a man in his late teens or twenties in good health. Some clones in this sample may be carry-over from other donors' samples. The conserved cysteine and the conserved F or W are not part of the CDR3 here. Each record gives: V gene, CDR3 protein.

>TRBV28
ASRRFNEKLF
>TRBV29-1
SVEFRGEAF
>TRBV7-9
ASSPGTTAWGYT
>TRBV11-2
ASSVERGGGTDTQY
>TRBV27
ASSLSPSATGIVSETQY
>TRBV4-1
ASSLAGGTGYNEQF
>TRBV5-4
ASSRDRYTDTQY
>TRBV9
ASSVDGPREQY
>TRBV28
ASSAPTGLDTEAF
>TRBV9
ASSVKSRGPGDTQY
>TRBV5-1
ASSLGGQGYNEQF
>TRBV6-5
ASSRQGHGYT
>TRBV30
AWSPGYNQPQH
>TRBV10-3
AISPTSIRDYGYT
>TRBV5-5
ASSLIVGNQPQH
>TRBV28
ASSRTQRGSTDTQY
>TRBV11-2
ASSTGTSRLTDTQY
>TRBV18
ASSPPNSNQPQH
>TRBV28
ASSLSGVGEQY
>TRBV28
ASSLTGQNYGYT
>TRBV7-2
ASSLWTNNEQF
>TRBV18
ASSPGSTTDTQY
>TRBV5-4
ASSLAPYNEQF
>TRBV4-3
ASSQFGLAGYNEQF
>TRBV5-1
ASSPGTITDTQY
>TRBV11-2
ASSLVQREAYEQY
>TRBV7-2
ASSSRTAYEQY
>TRBV5-5
ASSLQGGGYT